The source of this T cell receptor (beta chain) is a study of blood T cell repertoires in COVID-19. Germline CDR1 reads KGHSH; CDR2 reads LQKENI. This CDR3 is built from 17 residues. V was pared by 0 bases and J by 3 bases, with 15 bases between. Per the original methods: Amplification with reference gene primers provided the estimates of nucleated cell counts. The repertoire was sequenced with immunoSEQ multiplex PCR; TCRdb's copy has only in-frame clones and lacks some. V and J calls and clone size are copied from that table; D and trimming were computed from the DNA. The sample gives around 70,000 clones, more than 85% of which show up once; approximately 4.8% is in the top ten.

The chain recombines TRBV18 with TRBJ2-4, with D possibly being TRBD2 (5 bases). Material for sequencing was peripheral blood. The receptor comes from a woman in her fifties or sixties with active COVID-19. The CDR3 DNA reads TGTGCCAGCTCACCACCGGACTCGGGGATGGGCAAAAACATTCAGTACTTC. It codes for CASSPPDSGMGKNIQYF. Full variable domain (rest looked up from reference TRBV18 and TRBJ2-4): NAGVMQNPRHLVRRRGQEARLRCSPMKGHSHVYWYRQLPEEGLKFMVYLQKENIIDESGMPKERFSAEFPKEGPSILRIQQVVRGDSAAYFCASSPPDSGMGKNIQYFGAGTRLSVL.